A selection of T cell receptor beta chains follows, all from one sample in a study of blood T cells in healthy people across ages. In TCRdb, the 5' RACE reads were re-called with MiXCR into one record per CDR3 protein. The sample lists approximately 800,000 distinct CDR3 sequences, around 50% occurring once. The sample comprised blood. These receptors came from a man older than 75 in good health. Each CDR3 is given with its conserved first and last residue. Each record gives: V gene, clone size, D gene, J gene, CDR3 protein, CDR3 DNA. A D gene is named only where the DNA matches it firmly. Not every row has a clone size; where given, it reads once, few, many or a size class.

TRBV30	many	TRBD1	TRBJ2-7	CAWSVKGQSYEQYF	TGTGCCTGGAGTGTAAAGGGACAGTCCTACGAGCAGTACTTC
TRBV29-1	many	-	TRBJ2-1	CSVRAEGRSYNEQFF	TGCAGCGTTCGGGCCGAGGGCCGCTCCTACAATGAGCAGTTCTTC
TRBV9	-	TRBD1	TRBJ2-7	CASSPTGQNYEQYF	TGTGCCAGCAGCCCGACGGGACAGAACTACGAGCAGTACTTC
TRBV20-1	few	-	TRBJ2-1	CSARWLENEQFF	TGCAGTGCTAGGTGGCTGGAAAATGAGCAGTTCTTC
TRBV14	once	-	TRBJ1-1	CASSRDYGGAVLMNTEAFF	TGTGCCAGCAGCCGAGATTATGGAGGGGCCGTCCTCATGAACACTGAAGCTTTCTTT
TRBV12-3/TRBV12-4	-	TRBD2	TRBJ2-1	CASSSLLAGVGNEQFF	TGTGCCAGCAGTTCCCTCCTAGCGGGAGTGGGGAATGAGCAGTTCTTC
TRBV7-9	once	-	TRBJ2-1	CASSLVSLAGQYNEQFF	TGTGCCAGCAGCTTAGTTTCATTGGCAGGTCAGTACAATGAGCAGTTCTTC
TRBV12-3/TRBV12-4	-	-	TRBJ1-4	CASSQYRVGEKLFF	TGTGCCAGCAGCCAATACAGGGTTGGGGAAAAACTGTTTTTT
TRBV10-3	-	TRBD1	TRBJ2-7	CAISDPTGKRAQYF	TGTGCCATCAGTGATCCGACAGGGAAGAGGGCCCAGTACTTC
TRBV28	-	-	TRBJ2-1	CASSPQSGQGEQFF	TGTGCCAGCAGCCCCCAATCCGGCCAGGGTGAGCAGTTCTTC
TRBV4-3	-	-	TRBJ2-7	CASSSEGGGPYNEQYF	TGCGCCAGCAGCTCAGAGGGGGGAGGGCCCTACAATGAGCAGTACTTC
TRBV27	-	TRBD1	TRBJ2-5	CASRKTGMETQYF	TGTGCCAGCAGAAAGACAGGGATGGAGACCCAGTACTTC
TRBV7-2	few	-	TRBJ2-5	CASSLDYGQETQYF	TGTGCCAGCAGCTTAGACTACGGTCAAGAGACCCAGTACTTC
TRBV29-1	-	TRBD1	TRBJ2-5	CSVESFGTGQETQYF	TGCAGCGTTGAAAGTTTCGGGACAGGGCAAGAGACCCAGTACTTC
TRBV7-8	many	-	TRBJ2-5	CASANGGQTTLQETQYF	TGTGCCAGCGCCAACGGGGGGCAGACTACCCTCCAAGAGACCCAGTACTTC
TRBV7-2	-	-	TRBJ2-5	CASSLVQGGSATQYF	TGTGCCAGCAGCTTAGTACAGGGAGGGTCCGCGACCCAGTACTTC
TRBV5-1	few	TRBD1	TRBJ2-4	CASSFGTGGTKNIQYF	TGCGCCAGCAGCTTCGGGACAGGGGGCACCAAAAACATTCAGTACTTC
TRBV27	-	-	TRBJ2-1	CASSLKLLTDNEQFF	TGTGCCAGCAGTTTAAAACTACTAACAGACAATGAGCAGTTCTTC
TRBV29-1	few	TRBD1	TRBJ2-1	CSISGGRNNEQFF	TGCAGCATCTCAGGGGGCCGTAACAATGAGCAGTTCTTC
TRBV7-9	few	TRBD1	TRBJ1-4	CASSLGGTGSSEKLFF	TGTGCCAGCAGCTTAGGAGGGACAGGCTCGAGTGAAAAACTGTTTTTT
TRBV20-1	-	-	TRBJ2-1	CSVPPAGTYNEQFF	TGCAGTGTCCCCCCTGCGGGGACCTACAATGAGCAGTTCTTC
TRBV20-1	once	-	TRBJ2-1	CSAGGAASYNEQFF	TGCAGTGCTGGAGGGGCTGCCTCCTACAATGAGCAGTTCTTC
TRBV12-3/TRBV12-4	-	-	TRBJ2-5	CASRLERARQETQYF	TGTGCCAGCAGACTGGAACGAGCGCGACAAGAGACCCAGTACTTC
TRBV27	-	TRBD1	TRBJ1-5	CASSLETGGNQPQHF	TGTGCCAGCAGTTTGGAGACAGGGGGAAATCAGCCCCAGCATTTT
TRBV20-1	-	TRBD1	TRBJ1-2	CSASQGARNGYTF	TGCAGTGCCTCTCAGGGGGCGCGGAATGGCTACACCTTC
TRBV20-1	-	TRBD2	TRBJ2-3	CSARMASGRQIDTQYF	TGCAGTGCTAGAATGGCTAGCGGGAGACAAATAGATACGCAGTATTTT
TRBV11-1	many	-	TRBJ2-7	CASSHPGFSYEQYF	TGTGCCAGCAGCCACCCGGGGTTCTCCTACGAGCAGTACTTC
TRBV29-1	once	TRBD1	TRBJ2-7	CSAGTGPYEQYF	TGCAGCGCCGGGACAGGACCCTACGAGCAGTACTTC
TRBV19	many	-	TRBJ2-7	CASSINLDRSYEQYF	TGTGCCAGTAGTATAAACCTAGACAGGAGCTACGAGCAGTACTTC
TRBV28	-	-	TRBJ2-3	CASGPQRDTDTQYF	TGTGCCAGCGGTCCTCAACGGGACACAGATACGCAGTATTTT
TRBV27	-	-	TRBJ2-6	CASRKGGDSGANVLTF	TGTGCCAGCAGGAAAGGAGGTGACTCTGGGGCCAACGTCCTGACTTTC
TRBV25-1	-	TRBD1	TRBJ2-7	CASSEAGTGVNEQYF	TGTGCCAGCAGTGAAGCCGGGACAGGGGTGAACGAGCAGTACTTC
TRBV10-3	-	TRBD2	TRBJ2-6	CAISESASGGAGANVLTF	TGTGCCATCAGTGAGTCGGCTAGCGGGGGGGCTGGGGCCAACGTCCTGACTTTC
TRBV5-1	-	-	TRBJ1-1	CASSLAYGEAFF	TGCGCCAGCAGCTTGGCTTACGGTGAAGCTTTCTTT
TRBV29-1	-	-	TRBJ2-3	CSVIVGGMDTQYF	TGCAGCGTTATTGTGGGGGGCATGGATACGCAGTATTTT
TRBV7-9	-	TRBD1	TRBJ1-2	CASSQGQGLNYGYTF	TGTGCCAGCAGCCAGGGACAGGGATTAAACTATGGCTACACCTTC
TRBV20-1	few	-	TRBJ2-3	CSASPGATDTQYF	TGCAGTGCTAGTCCGGGAGCGACAGATACGCAGTATTTT
TRBV6-2/TRBV6-3	-	-	TRBJ2-1	CASSPIKGSLVGVTDEQFF	TGTGCCAGCAGCCCCATAAAAGGTAGCCTAGTGGGAGTTACGGATGAGCAGTTCTTC
TRBV19	-	-	TRBJ1-1	CASAWRGLGTEAFF	TGTGCCAGCGCCTGGCGGGGACTGGGCACTGAAGCTTTCTTT
TRBV10-3	few	TRBD2	TRBJ2-5	CATGTSGKSDEQYF	TGTGCCACTGGGACTAGCGGGAAGAGCGATGAGCAGTACTTC
TRBV7-9	-	TRBD2	TRBJ2-1	CASSSQKGTSGDPYNEQFF	TGTGCCAGCAGCTCACAAAAGGGGACTAGCGGGGATCCCTACAATGAGCAGTTCTTC
TRBV7-9	-	-	TRBJ1-1	CASSRAGDRAWTEAFF	TGTGCCAGCAGCCGGGCAGGGGATAGGGCTTGGACTGAAGCTTTCTTT
TRBV4-2	-	TRBD2	TRBJ2-2	CASSQEVAGAANTGELFF	TGTGCCAGCAGCCAAGAGGTAGCGGGGGCCGCGAACACCGGGGAGCTGTTTTTT
TRBV7-3	-	TRBD2	TRBJ2-3	CASSPGLAGAVDTRYF	TGTGCCAGCAGCCCAGGACTAGCGGGGGCTGTGGATACGCGCTATTTT
TRBV20-1	few	TRBD1	TRBJ1-1	CSARGMTGIEAFF	TGCAGTGCTAGAGGGATGACAGGGATTGAAGCTTTCTTT
TRBV10-3	few	-	TRBJ2-3	CAISGADTQYF	TGTGCCATCAGTGGGGCAGATACGCAGTATTTT
TRBV20-1	few	TRBD2	TRBJ2-3	CSARDQRAGGPDTQYF	TGCAGTGCTAGAGATCAACGGGCGGGAGGCCCAGATACGCAGTATTTT
TRBV7-2	many	-	TRBJ2-7	CASSSAYEQYF	TGTGCCAGCAGCTCAGCCTACGAGCAGTACTTC
TRBV4-3	many	-	TRBJ2-7	CASSQAAGSSYEQYF	TGCGCCAGCAGCCAAGCTGCTGGGAGCTCCTACGAGCAGTACTTC
TRBV15	few	-	TRBJ2-3	CATSRGVGRLDLGDTQYF	TGTGCCACCAGCAGAGGGGTCGGGAGACTAGATCTTGGGGATACGCAGTATTTT
TRBV11-2	-	-	TRBJ2-7	CASSSRQVVEQYF	TGTGCCAGCAGCTCACGACAGGTAGTCGAGCAGTACTTC
TRBV7-2	few	-	TRBJ2-7	CASSSPETFYEQYF	TGTGCCAGCAGCTCCCCCGAAACGTTCTACGAGCAGTACTTC
TRBV6-6	-	TRBD1	TRBJ2-1	CASSPRGLEQFF	TGTGCCAGCAGTCCCAGGGGGCTTGAGCAGTTCTTC
TRBV24-1	-	TRBD1	TRBJ2-1	CATSWGQGRNEQFF	TGTGCCACCAGTTGGGGACAGGGACGCAATGAGCAGTTCTTC
TRBV6-6	few	-	TRBJ2-7	CASNGDSYEQYF	TGTGCCAGCAACGGGGACTCCTACGAGCAGTACTTC
TRBV29-1	many	-	TRBJ2-7	CSAGTLSYEQYF	TGCAGCGCCGGGACACTCAGTTACGAGCAGTACTTC
TRBV28	-	-	TRBJ1-6	CASSWGGNNSPLHF	TGTGCCAGCAGTTGGGGGGGGAATAATTCACCCCTCCACTTT
TRBV4-3	-	TRBD2	TRBJ2-3	CASSQEAGRADTQYF	TGCGCCAGCAGCCAAGAGGCGGGGAGGGCAGATACGCAGTATTTT